One sample yielded the 5 T cell receptor beta chains listed below, sequenced in a study of blood T cell repertoires in COVID-19. Assay: immunoSEQ multiplex PCR; the TCRdb copy retains only in-frame clones and omits some. The table shows a few hundred thousand clones, with under 90% occurring only once. The source material was peripheral blood. Source of these receptors: a woman between 40 and 50 years old who had recovered from COVID-19.

This chain uses TRBV6-2 or TRBV6-3 with TRBJ2-3, with D possibly TRBD2 on 6 matching bases. V shed 2 bases and J shed 9 bases, with 12 bases lying between them. This CDR3 has 13 amino acids. Germline V gives CDR1 MNHEY, CDR2 SVGEGT. The CDR3 DNA sequence: TGTGCCAGCAGTTACGGATGGGGGGAAACGCAGTATTTT. Amino acids: CASSYGWGETQYF.

The chain recombines TRBV19 with TRBJ1-5; D uncertain. The ends were cut back, 6 bases at V and 5 bases at J, with 8 bases in the middle. This CDR3 contains 12 residues. Per the germline V gene, CDR1 is LNHDA and CDR2 is SQIVND (reference sequence). CDR3 DNA: TGTGCCAGTAGGCAGGAGGATCAGCCCCAGCATTTT. Protein product: CASRQEDQPQHF.

Of note for this clone: The same CDR3 is also encoded by other DNA sequences in this sample. V gene TRBV19 combines with J gene TRBJ2-3; TRBD1 matches 8 bases. Germline V gene lookup returns CDR1 LNHDA and CDR2 SQIVND (reference sequence). This CDR3 region has 13 residues. Trimming removed 4 bases from V and 6 bases from J; junction bases left unmatched: 3. CDR3: CASSSQGADTQYF. The DNA of the CDR3 is TGTGCCAGTAGTAGCCAGGGGGCTGATACGCAGTATTTT. Full variable domain (rest looked up from reference TRBV19 and TRBJ2-3): DGGITQSPKYLFRKEGQNVTLSCEQNLNHDAMYWYRQDPGQGLRLIYYSQIVNDFQKGDIAEGYSVSREKKESFPLTVTSAQKNPTAFYLCASSSQGADTQYFGPGTRLTVL.

The chain recombines TRBV11-3 with TRBJ2-1; 11 bases align to TRBD1. CDR3 length: 14 residues. CDR1 SGHNT and CDR2 YENEEA come from the germline V gene. The J segment lost 9 bases and the V segment lost 4 bases, leaving 5 bases of the junction unmatched. The CDR3 region has the DNA TGTGCCAGCAGCTCAAGGACAGGGGGCCCTGAGCAGTTCTTC. Its protein is CASSSRTGGPEQFF.

The chain links TRBV28 to TRBJ2-7, with TRBD2 matching 13 bases. Germline V gene data show CDR1 as MDHEN and CDR2 as SYDVKM. The V and J ends lost 2 bases and 0 bases, in that order; junction bases with no gene match: 10. The length of the CDR3 is 19 residues. The CDR3 region is CASSLIGTSGIGSSYEQYF. CDR3 nucleotides: TGTGCCAGCAGTTTAATCGGGACTAGCGGGATCGGTAGCTCCTACGAGCAGTACTTC.